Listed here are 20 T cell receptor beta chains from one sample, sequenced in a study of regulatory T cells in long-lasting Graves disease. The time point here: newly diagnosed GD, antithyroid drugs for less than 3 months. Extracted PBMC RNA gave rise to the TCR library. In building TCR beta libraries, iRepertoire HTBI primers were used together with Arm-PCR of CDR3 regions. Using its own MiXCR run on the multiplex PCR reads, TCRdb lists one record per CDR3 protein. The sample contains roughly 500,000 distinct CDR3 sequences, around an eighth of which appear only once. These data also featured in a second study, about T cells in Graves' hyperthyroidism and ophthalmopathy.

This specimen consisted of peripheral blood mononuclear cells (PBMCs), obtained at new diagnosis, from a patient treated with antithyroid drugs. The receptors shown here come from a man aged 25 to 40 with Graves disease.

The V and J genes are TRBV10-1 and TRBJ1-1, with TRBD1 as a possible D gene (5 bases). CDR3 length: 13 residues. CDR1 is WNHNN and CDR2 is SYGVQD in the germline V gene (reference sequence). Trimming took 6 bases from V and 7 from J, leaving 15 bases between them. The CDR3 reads CASSEIVGGEAFF. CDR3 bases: TGCGCCAGCAGCGAGATCGTTGGGGGTGAAGCTTTCTTT.

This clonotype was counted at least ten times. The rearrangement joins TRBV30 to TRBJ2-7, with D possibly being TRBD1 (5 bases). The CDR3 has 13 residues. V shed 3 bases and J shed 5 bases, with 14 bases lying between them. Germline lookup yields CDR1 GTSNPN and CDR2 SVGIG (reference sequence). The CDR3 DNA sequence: TGTGCCTGGAGCGGCTGGGGCGGCAACGAGCAGTACTTC. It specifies CAWSGWGGNEQYF.

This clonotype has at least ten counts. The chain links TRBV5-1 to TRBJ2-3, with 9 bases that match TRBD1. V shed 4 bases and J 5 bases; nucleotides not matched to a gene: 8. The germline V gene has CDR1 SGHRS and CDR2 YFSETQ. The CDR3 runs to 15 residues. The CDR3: CASSTGGTLKDTQYF. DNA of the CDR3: TGCGCCAGCAGCACAGGGGGCACCCTCAAAGATACGCAGTATTTT.

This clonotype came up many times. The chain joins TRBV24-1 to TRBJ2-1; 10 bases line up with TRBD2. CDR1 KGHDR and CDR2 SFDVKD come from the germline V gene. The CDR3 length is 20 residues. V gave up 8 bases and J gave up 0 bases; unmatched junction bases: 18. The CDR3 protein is CATTRMWCGLAASSYNEQFF. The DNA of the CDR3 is TGTGCCACCACCCGGATGTGGTGTGGACTAGCGGCTAGCTCCTACAATGAGCAGTTCTTC.

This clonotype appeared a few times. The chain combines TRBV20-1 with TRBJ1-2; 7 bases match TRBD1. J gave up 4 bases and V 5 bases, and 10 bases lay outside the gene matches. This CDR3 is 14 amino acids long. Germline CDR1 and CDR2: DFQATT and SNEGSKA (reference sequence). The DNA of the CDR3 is TGCAGTGCTTCGAACCTAGGGACAGCCTATGGCTACACCTTC. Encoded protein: CSASNLGTAYGYTF.

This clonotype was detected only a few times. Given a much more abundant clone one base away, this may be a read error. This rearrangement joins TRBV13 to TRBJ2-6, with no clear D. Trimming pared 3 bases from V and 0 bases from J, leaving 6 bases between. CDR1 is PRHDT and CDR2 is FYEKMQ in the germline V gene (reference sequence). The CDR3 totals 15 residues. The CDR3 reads CASSFGLSGANVLTF. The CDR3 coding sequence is TGTGCCAGCAGCTTCGGTCTCTCTGGGGCCAACGTCCTGACTTTC.

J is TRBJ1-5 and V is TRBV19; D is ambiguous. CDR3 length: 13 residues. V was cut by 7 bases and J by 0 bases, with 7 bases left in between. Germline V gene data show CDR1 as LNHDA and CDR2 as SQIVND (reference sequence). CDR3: CASTYGSNQPQHF. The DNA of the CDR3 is TGTGCCAGTACTTACGGTAGCAATCAGCCCCAGCATTTT.

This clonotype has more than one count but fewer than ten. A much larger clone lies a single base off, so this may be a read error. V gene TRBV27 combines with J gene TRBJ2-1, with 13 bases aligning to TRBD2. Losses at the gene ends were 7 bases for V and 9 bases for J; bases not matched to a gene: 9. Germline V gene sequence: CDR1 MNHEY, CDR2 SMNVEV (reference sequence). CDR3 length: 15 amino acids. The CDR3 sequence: CASNYTGTSGVEQFF. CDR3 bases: TGTGCCAGCAACTACACCGGGACTAGCGGGGTTGAGCAGTTCTTC.

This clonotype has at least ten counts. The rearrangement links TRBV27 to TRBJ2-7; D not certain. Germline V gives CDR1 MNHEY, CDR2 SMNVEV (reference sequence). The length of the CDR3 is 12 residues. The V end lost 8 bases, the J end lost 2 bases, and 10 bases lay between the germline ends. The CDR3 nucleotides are TGTGCCAGCTATTCAGTAGCCTACGAGCAGTACTTC. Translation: CASYSVAYEQYF.

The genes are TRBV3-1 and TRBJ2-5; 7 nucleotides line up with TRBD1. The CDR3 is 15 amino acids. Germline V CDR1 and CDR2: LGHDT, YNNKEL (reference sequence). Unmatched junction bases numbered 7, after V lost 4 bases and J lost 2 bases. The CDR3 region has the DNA TGTGCCAGCAGCCCCAGGGACAGCTTACAAGAGACCCAGTACTTC. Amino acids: CASSPRDSLQETQYF.

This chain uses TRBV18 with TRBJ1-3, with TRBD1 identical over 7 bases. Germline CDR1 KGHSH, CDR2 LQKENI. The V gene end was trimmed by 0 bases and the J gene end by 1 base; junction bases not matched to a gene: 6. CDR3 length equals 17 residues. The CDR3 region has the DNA TGTGCCAGCTCACCACCAAAGGACAGGTCGTCTGGAAACACCATATATTTT. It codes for CASSPPKDRSSGNTIYF. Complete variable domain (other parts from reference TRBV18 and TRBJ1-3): NAGVMQNPRHLVRRRGQEARLRCSPMKGHSHVYWYRQLPEEGLKFMVYLQKENIIDESGMPKERFSAEFPKEGPSILRIQQVVRGDSAAYFCASSPPKDRSSGNTIYFGEGSWLTVV.

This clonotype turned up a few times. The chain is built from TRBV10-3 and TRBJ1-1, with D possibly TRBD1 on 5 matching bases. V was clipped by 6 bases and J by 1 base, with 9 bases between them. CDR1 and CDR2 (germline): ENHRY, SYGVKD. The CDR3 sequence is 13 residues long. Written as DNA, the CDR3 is TGTGCCATCAGCGGGGCACAGAACACTGAAGCTTTCTTT. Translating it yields CAISGAQNTEAFF.

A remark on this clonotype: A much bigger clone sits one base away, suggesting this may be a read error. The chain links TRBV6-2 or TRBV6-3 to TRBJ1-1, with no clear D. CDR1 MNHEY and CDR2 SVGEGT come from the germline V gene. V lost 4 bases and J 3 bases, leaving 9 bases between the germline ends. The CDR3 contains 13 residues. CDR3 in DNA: TGTGCCAGCAGTTGGAGAGGGTACACTGAAGCTTTCTTT. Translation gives CASSWRGYTEAFF.

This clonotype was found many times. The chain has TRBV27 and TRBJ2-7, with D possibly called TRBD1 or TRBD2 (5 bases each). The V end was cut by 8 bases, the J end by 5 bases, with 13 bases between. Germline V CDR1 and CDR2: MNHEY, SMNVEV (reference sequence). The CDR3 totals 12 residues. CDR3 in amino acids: CASRGRLNEQYF. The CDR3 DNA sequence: TGTGCCAGCCGGGGACGGCTAAACGAGCAGTACTTC.

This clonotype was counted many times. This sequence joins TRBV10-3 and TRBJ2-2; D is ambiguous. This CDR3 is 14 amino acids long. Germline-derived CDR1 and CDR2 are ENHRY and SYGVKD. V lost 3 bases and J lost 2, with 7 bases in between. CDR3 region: CAISEVANTGELFF. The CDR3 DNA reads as TGTGCCATCAGTGAAGTAGCCAACACCGGGGAGCTGTTTTTT.

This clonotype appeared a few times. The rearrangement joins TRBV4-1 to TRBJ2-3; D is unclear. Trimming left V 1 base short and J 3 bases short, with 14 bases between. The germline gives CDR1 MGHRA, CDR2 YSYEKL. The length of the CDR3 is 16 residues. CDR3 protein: CASSQVPLFGTDTQYF. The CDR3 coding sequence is TGCGCCAGCAGCCAAGTGCCCCTCTTCGGTACAGATACGCAGTATTTT.

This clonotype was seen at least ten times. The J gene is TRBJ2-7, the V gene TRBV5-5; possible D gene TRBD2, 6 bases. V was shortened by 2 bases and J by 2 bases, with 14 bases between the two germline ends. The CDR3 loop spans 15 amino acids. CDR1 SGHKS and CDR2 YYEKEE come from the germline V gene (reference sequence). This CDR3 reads CASSFSSGGAYEQYF. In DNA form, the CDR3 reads TGTGCCAGCAGCTTTTCGAGTGGCGGGGCCTACGAGCAGTACTTC.

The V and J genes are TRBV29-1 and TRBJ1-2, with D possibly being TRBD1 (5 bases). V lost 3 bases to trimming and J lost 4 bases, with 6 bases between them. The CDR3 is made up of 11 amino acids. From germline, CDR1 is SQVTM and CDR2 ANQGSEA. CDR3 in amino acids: CSVDGGYGYTF. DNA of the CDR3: TGCAGCGTTGACGGGGGCTATGGCTACACCTTC. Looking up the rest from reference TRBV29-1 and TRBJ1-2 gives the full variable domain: SAVISQKPSRDICQRGTSLTIQCQVDSQVTMMFWYRQQPGQSLTLIATANQGSEATYESGFVIDKFPISRPNLTFSTLTVSNMSPEDSSIYLCSVDGGYGYTFGSGTRLTVV.

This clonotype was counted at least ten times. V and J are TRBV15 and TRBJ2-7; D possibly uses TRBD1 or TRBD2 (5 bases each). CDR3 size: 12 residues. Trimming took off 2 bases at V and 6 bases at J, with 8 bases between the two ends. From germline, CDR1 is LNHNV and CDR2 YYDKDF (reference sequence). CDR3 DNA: TGTGCCACCAGCAGACGGGACGGCGAGCAGTACTTC. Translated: CATSRRDGEQYF.

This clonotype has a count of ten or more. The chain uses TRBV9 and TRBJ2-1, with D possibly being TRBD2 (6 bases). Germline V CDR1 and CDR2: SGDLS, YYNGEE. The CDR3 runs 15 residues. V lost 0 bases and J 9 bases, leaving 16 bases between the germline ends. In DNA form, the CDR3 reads TGTGCCAGCAGCGTAGTATCTGGGAGGAACGGTGAGCAGTTCTTC. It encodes CASSVVSGRNGEQFF. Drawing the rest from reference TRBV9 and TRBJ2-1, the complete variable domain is DSGVTQTPKHLITATGQRVTLRCSPRSGDLSVYWYQQSLDQGLQFLIQYYNGEERAKGNILERFSAQQFPDLHSELNLSSLELGDSALYFCASSVVSGRNGEQFFGPGTRLTVL.